A single sample gave rise to the 8 T cell receptor beta chains below, sequenced in a study of blood T cell repertoires in COVID-19. Clones were sequenced by immunoSEQ multiplex PCR, and TCRdb holds only the in-frame ones, with some missing. The data contain about 200,000 clones, approximately 90% of them singletons. The sequencing sample was made of peripheral blood. The receptors stem from a man aged 40-50 years with active or convalescent COVID-19.

The V call is TRBV19, the J call TRBJ2-6, with 8 bases that match TRBD2. The CDR3 covers 14 residues. V lost 3 bases and J lost 6; bases outside the gene matches: 1. Germline values: CDR1 LNHDA, CDR2 SQIVND (reference sequence). The CDR3 sequence: CASSIGLAANVLTF. The CDR3 region has the DNA TGTGCCAGTAGTATCGGACTAGCGGCCAACGTCCTGACTTTC.

This chain connects TRBV2 to TRBJ1-5, with D possibly matching TRBD1 (6 bases). V lost 6 bases and J lost 0, with 9 bases in between. There are 14 residues in the CDR3. Germline values: CDR1 SNHLY, CDR2 FYNNEI. CDR3 sequence: CASSGQISNQPQHF. The CDR3 nucleotides are TGTGCCAGCAGCGGACAGATTAGCAATCAGCCCCAGCATTTT.

The chain is built from TRBV9 and TRBJ2-2; 7 nucleotides align to TRBD2. The V gene's germline CDR1 is SGDLS and CDR2 YYNGEE. J was trimmed by 4 bases and V by 0 bases; bases with no gene match: 12. CDR3 size: 18 residues. CDR3 sequence reads: CASSVANRWREFTGELFF. Here the CDR3 DNA reads TGTGCCAGCAGCGTAGCAAACCGCTGGCGGGAGTTCACCGGGGAGCTGTTTTTT.

V and J are TRBV6-5 and TRBJ2-4; 8 bases fit TRBD2. The CDR3 loop spans 14 amino acids. J was trimmed by 7 bases and V by 6 bases; bases with no gene match: 8. The germline V gene encodes CDR1 MNHEY and CDR2 SVGAGI. CDR3 in amino acids: CASSQSGRGNIQYF. CDR3 in DNA: TGTGCCAGCAGCCAAAGCGGGAGAGGGAACATTCAGTACTTC.

V is TRBV28 and J is TRBJ1-4; D uncertain. The V gene's germline CDR1 is MDHEN and CDR2 SYDVKM. V was trimmed by 2 bases and J by 0 bases, leaving 13 bases between them. This CDR3 has 17 amino acids. For the CDR3, the DNA is TGTGCCAGCAGTTTAATTGGGAGGCGGGCAACTAATGAAAAACTGTTTTTT. It translates to CASSLIGRRATNEKLFF.

The chain is built from TRBV2 and TRBJ2-6, with D unresolved. Trimming shortened V by 2 bases and J by 0 bases, and 8 bases separated the two germline ends. The germline gives CDR1 SNHLY, CDR2 FYNNEI. The CDR3 sequence is 16 residues long. This CDR3 is CASSEMGSSGANVLTF. CDR3 DNA sequence: TGTGCCAGCAGTGAAATGGGCTCCTCTGGGGCCAACGTCCTGACTTTC.

The chain links TRBV28 to TRBJ2-7; tentative D call: TRBD1 (6 bases). V lost 4 bases and J lost 0, with 10 bases in between. The CDR3 spans 14 residues. Germline V gene lookup returns CDR1 MDHEN and CDR2 SYDVKM. The CDR3 here is CASSSTGSSYEQYF. The CDR3 DNA follows: TGTGCCAGCAGTTCGACAGGCAGCTCCTACGAGCAGTACTTC.

The V call is TRBV19, the J call TRBJ2-7, with TRBD1 matching 11 bases. V shed 3 bases, J shed 5 bases, and the junction held 9 bases outside the gene matches. This CDR3 has 16 amino acids. Germline values: CDR1 LNHDA, CDR2 SQIVND (reference sequence). Here the CDR3 reads CASSIPSGTGGNEQYF. The CDR3 DNA reads as TGTGCCAGTAGTATTCCATCCGGGACAGGGGGGAACGAGCAGTACTTC.